This T cell receptor (beta chain) appears in the sequencing data of a study of CD8+CD57+ T cells in acquired aplastic anemia. Overall study context: Sorted CD4+ and CD8+ cells yielded roughly 3.1 ug of DNA on average.

The CDR3 is made up of 13 amino acids. Trimming pared 2 bases from V and 9 bases from J, leaving 14 bases between. Germline values: CDR1 DFQATT, CDR2 SNEGSKA (reference sequence). Both TCR beta VDJ combination and CDR3 sequence profiling were carried out. Genomic DNA was the template for this profiling. TCRdb called the reads again in MiXCR, with one record for every CDR3 protein. The table has 250,000 to 300,000 distinct CDR3 sequences, approximately 60% seen once; the top ten hold around 1.3%. Individuals selected for sequencing had exhibited CD8+CD57+ cell expansion on flow cytometry. Everyone among the patients had severe acquired aplastic anemia. No patient had been given any therapy when blood was sampled. General study results and limits: Simpson's diversity of CD8+ cells was not significantly different in patients compared with controls.

On this clonotype: Antigen specificity is unknown.

The receptor comes from a human donor with aplastic anemia. Specimen: sorted CD4+, CD8+, or CD8+CD57+ T cells (not recorded which) from PBMCs. The chain has TRBV20-1 and TRBJ1-5; tentatively, D is TRBD1 (5 bases). CDR3 amino acids: CSARRQLEGPQHF. CDR3 DNA: TGCAGTGCTAGAAGACAGCTAGAGGGGCCCCAGCATTTT.